This T cell receptor beta chain was obtained from a study of cytomegalovirus exposure and HLA in healthy donors. Study observations and caveats: With high specificity and sensitivity, the classifier reportedly diagnosed cytomegalovirus status. Per published accounts, TCR beta sequences correctly predicted the HLA-A and HLA-B alleles of most subjects. Analyzed later, association rates of TCRs varied across HLA loci, with DRB1 most and HLA-C fewest. There were a few CMV-associated chains whose specificity for CMV antigens was confirmed in vitro.

CDR3 size: 16 residues. Germline values: CDR1 MNHEY, CDR2 SVGAGI. Germline trimming cut 4 bases from V and 1 base from J; bases unmatched to any gene: 10. This clone has more than one count but fewer than ten. The antigen is not known. A multiplex PCR was run with 60 Vbeta primers and 13 Jbeta primers. Libraries were prepared by immunoSEQ multiplex PCR; TCRdb keeps only in-frame clonotypes and omits some of them. The repertoire consists of just over 65,000 clones, with roughly four fifths occurring once and the leading ten covering 6.5% to 7%. The chain has TRBV6-5 and TRBJ2-7, with 7 bases aligning to TRBD1. The sequenced sample consisted of PBMCs. The sequence derives from a human donor in good health. CDR3: CASSSSFGTVSYEQYF. In DNA form, the CDR3 reads TGTGCCAGCAGTTCCTCCTTCGGGACAGTTTCCTACGAGCAGTACTTC.